This entry describes one TCR beta chain. Its antigen is still unknown. The data were taken from a study of a mutant IDH1 vaccine in newly diagnosed glioma. For the study at large: Patients underwent eight vaccinations, which took place in weeks 1, 3, 5, 7, 11, 15, 19 and 23. Patients were pretreated with radiotherapy, temozolomide, or both, mostly both.

Germline V gives CDR1 SGHDT, CDR2 YYEEEE. V was clipped by 4 bases and J by 2 bases, with 13 bases between them. The CDR3 sequence is 14 residues long. The table came from immunoSEQ multiplex PCR; TCRdb's copy has only in-frame clones and leaves some out. The sample lists 45,000 to 65,000 clones; 81% were seen once. Specified time point: week 23, last vaccination. Every vaccine dose comprised 300 ug of mutant IDH1 20-mer peptide plus topical imiquimod. This specimen consisted of PBMCs, obtained from a glioma patient whose treatment included an IDH1 peptide vaccine. The V gene is TRBV5-6, the J gene TRBJ2-7, with a weak D call TRBD2 (6 bases). The sequence came from a woman in her thirties or forties with glioma. Some clones in this sample may be carry-over from other donors' samples. CDR3 amino acids: CASSPRWRAYEQYF. The CDR3, as DNA: TGTGCCAGCAGCCCCCGGTGGAGGGCCTACGAGCAGTACTTC.